Detailed here is one T cell receptor (beta chain). The antigen is unknown. The sequenced fragment ends 3 residues before the CDR3 boundary, so the rest is inferred from the germline J gene. These data come from a study of T cells in women clearing cervical HPV infection. Study-level results: Timing of associations relative to infection is unclear; T-cell subsets were not isolated.

Using immunoSEQ multiplex PCR, the repertoire was profiled, and TCRdb retains in-frame clones only, with some absent. The specimen's table records tens of thousands of clones. The CDR3 loop spans 17 amino acids. Trimming cost V 4 bases and J 8 bases; bases outside gene matches: 10. Germline CDR1 and CDR2: SGHRS and YFSETQ. The rearrangement links TRBV5-1 to TRBJ2-1; TRBD2 matches at 15 bases. This receptor was obtained from a woman aged 18-69 years with a cervical HPV16 infection that either progressed to CIN3+ or cleared (not recorded which). Sequenced material: blood buffy coat. The CDR3 DNA, read in part, is TGCGCCAGCAGCCCACGGACTAGCGGGGGGGCCCTCGATGAG. Residues: CASSPRTSGGALDE. The whole CDR3 sequence is CASSPRTSGGALDEQFF.